This T cell receptor beta chain was identified during a study of CXCR3-negative and CXCR3-positive naive CD8 T cells (dated by TCRdb to between 2018 and 2021). At the level of the whole study: In total, about 130 million TRB reads were obtained, or roughly 1.5 +/- 0.3 million reads per library. The diversity and physicochemical repertoire analyses included under 12 donors pooled from two independent experiments. Naive subsets from about five donors and memory cells from 3 donors were included in the TRBV-TRBJ cluster analysis. Results and caveats for the whole study, not just this receptor: CXCR3 expression partially decreased after cryopreservation, so most assays used freshly isolated PBMCs. Both naive subsets had comparably high repertoire diversity, while memory CD8+ T cells had much lower repertoire diversity. Surface CD5, linked to self-reactivity in mice, was comparable between naive subsets; TCR interaction strength was therefore also inferred from TRB CDR3 physicochemical properties. TRB CDR3s from CXCR3-positive naive cells showed higher hydrophobicity (lower Kidera factor 4), lower energy, and higher strength and volume indices than CXCR3-negative naive cells. TRBV-TRBJ usage was similar between naive CXCR3-negative and CXCR3-positive cells from the same donor, while memory cells showed distinct patterns.

From a lookup of the germline V gene, CDR1 and CDR2 are SGHTA and FQGNSA. The CDR3 goes from the cysteine to the phenylalanine over 14 residues. No DNA is recorded. These reads were obtained on a NextSeq 550. The Human TCR Profiling Kit (MiLaboratory) was used to make UMI-labeled 5' RACE TRB cDNA libraries. cDNA synthesis used the entire amount of extracted RNA, and PCR amplification then used the entire amount of cDNA produced. Libraries were prepared in parallel with an identical number of PCR cycles. The published analysis was carried out like this. With a requirement of at least two reads per UMI, MIGEC and MiXCR extracted about 50,000 +/- 10,000 unique UMI-labeled TRB cDNA molecules per library. On average, each library contained approximately 40,000 +/- 10,000 functional in-frame TRB CDR3 nucleotide clonotypes without stop codons. After each sample was downsampled to 5000 UMI-labeled TRB molecules, VDJtools was used to calculate diversity metrics such as normalized Shannon-Wiener and Chao1. Clonotype-size-weighted physicochemical properties of the central five CDR3 residues (interaction energy, strength, volume and Kidera factor 4) were computed in VDJtools. With the reads reprocessed by TCRdb, a single entry stands for each CDR3 protein sequence and no DNA is reported. TCRdb's processing, not the study's, gives the V and J calls here. The sample has tens of thousands of distinct CDR3 sequences on record. The ten largest clonotypes hold over 1.3% of the sample.

Each CD8+ T cell subset was flow-sorted in triplicate, and some 300,000 cells per subset were placed directly into RLT lysis buffer. Naive CD8+ T cells were defined stringently as CD45RO-CCR7+CD27+CD95- to exclude memory contaminants. Standard density gradient centrifugation was used to isolate peripheral blood mononuclear cells from buffy coats. Naive CXCR3-negative and CXCR3-positive CD8+ T cells were flow-sorted using a FACSAria III. Total RNA was extracted from sorted cells using an RNeasy Mini Kit. In regard to this clonotype: It has no known antigen specificity.

The source is a human donor in good health. Some clones in this sample may be carry-over from other donors' samples. Material: naive CXCR3- CD8+ T cells from blood. The cell subset or site label of this sample denotes: CD45RO-CCR7+CD27+CD95- naive CD8+ T cells lacking CXCR3 (TNR3-). Recombination connected TRBV7-2 to TRBJ2-7; TCRdb returns TRBD1, unconfirmable since there is no DNA. This receptor has the CDR3 CASSPYRGAYEQYF.